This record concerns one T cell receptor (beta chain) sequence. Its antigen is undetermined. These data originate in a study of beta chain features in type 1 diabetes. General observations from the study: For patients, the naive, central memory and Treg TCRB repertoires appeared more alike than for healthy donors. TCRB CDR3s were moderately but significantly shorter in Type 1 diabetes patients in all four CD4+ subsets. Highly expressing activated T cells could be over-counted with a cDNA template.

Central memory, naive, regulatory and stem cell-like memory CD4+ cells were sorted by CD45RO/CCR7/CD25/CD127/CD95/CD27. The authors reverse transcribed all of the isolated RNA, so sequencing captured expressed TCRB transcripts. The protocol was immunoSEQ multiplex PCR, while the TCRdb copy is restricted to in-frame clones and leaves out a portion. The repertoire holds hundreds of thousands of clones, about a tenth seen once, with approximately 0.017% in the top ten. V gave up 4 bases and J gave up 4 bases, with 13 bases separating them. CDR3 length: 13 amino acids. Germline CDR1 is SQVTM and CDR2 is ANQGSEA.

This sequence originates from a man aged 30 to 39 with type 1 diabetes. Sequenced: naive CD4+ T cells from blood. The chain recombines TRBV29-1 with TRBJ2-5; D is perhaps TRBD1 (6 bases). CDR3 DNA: TGCAGCGTTGTACTCATAGGGGGAGAGACCCAGTACTTC. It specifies CSVVLIGGETQYF. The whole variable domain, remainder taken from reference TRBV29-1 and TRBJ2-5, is SAVISQKPSRDICQRGTSLTIQCQVDSQVTMMFWYRQQPGQSLTLIATANQGSEATYESGFVIDKFPISRPNLTFSTLTVSNMSPEDSSIYLCSVVLIGGETQYFGPGTRLLVL.